The source of this T cell receptor (beta chain) is a study of CD8 T cells in Susac syndrome. Negative isolation yielded CD4+ and CD8+ T cells, and FACS enriched TEMRA cells. Random hexamers served to reverse transcribe roughly 0.45 to 1 ug RNA. Amplification of TCR beta CDR3 used immunoSEQ multiplex PCR across 54 Vbeta and 13 Jbeta. MiXCR, applied by TCRdb to the immunoSEQ multiplex PCR reads, yields one record per CDR3 protein. The table includes some 300,000 distinct CDR3 sequences, about 85% detected once. V gave up 0 bases and J gave up 7 bases, with 16 bases separating them. Germline CDR1 SGDLS, CDR2 YYNGEE. The CDR3 is 16 amino acids.

The sample consisted of CD8+ T cells from PBMCs. The chain combines TRBV9 with TRBJ2-2; D is unresolved. This TCR derives from a human donor with multiple sclerosis. CDR3 residues: CASSVEASNRHGELFF. The CDR3 nucleotides read TGTGCCAGCAGCGTAGAAGCGTCAAATCGGCACGGGGAGCTGTTTTTT.